This TCR beta chain originates from a study of tissue T cells after allogeneic stem cell transplantation. The repertoire was sequenced with immunoSEQ multiplex PCR; TCRdb's copy has only in-frame clones and lacks some. The sample carries 6,000 to 6,500 clones, nearly 70% recorded once. The CDR3 has 16 amino acids. CDR1 and CDR2 (germline): SGHTA, FQGNSA. Trimming shortened V by 5 bases and J by 4 bases, and 17 bases separated the two germline ends. Regarding the study as a whole: The patient cohort was small and clinically heterogeneous, with limited sampling depth. Motif-based clustering found tissue-specific repertoire signatures shared across patients, though few clones were shared. Only a limited share of tissue TCRs appeared in blood or spleen.

Details on this clone: What it binds is unknown.

The source was tissue from the stomach, collected at autopsy. The J gene is TRBJ1-4, the V gene TRBV7-2; D possibly corresponds to TRBD1 (6 bases). The TCR sequence derives from a woman aged 18 to 55 with breast cancer. The CDR3 here is CASSKQGEALNEKLFF. DNA of the CDR3: TGTGCCAGCAGCAAACAGGGAGAGGCCCTTAATGAAAAACTGTTTTTT.